This T cell receptor beta chain is drawn from a study of CD8 T cells in ankylosing spondylitis (dated by TCRdb to about 2017). A note on the overall study: The study profiled T cell receptor beta repertoires in healthy donors and ankylosing spondylitis patients to find disease-linked TCR variants. The full study cohort was made up of approximately 27 ankylosing spondylitis patients and roughly 100 healthy donors. Peripheral blood was sampled, and synovial fluid was also collected from ankylosing spondylitis patients.

What the work shows at the level of the full study, not this receptor alone: Some motif variants were previously reported in synovial fluid and blood of reactive arthritis patients, suggesting common disease-initiation mechanisms. The disease-linked clones were reported as significantly enriched in matched synovial fluid samples from ankylosing spondylitis patients. A TCR beta motif of fewer than 10 highly homologous amino acid variants appeared characteristic of blood from ankylosing spondylitis patients. In peripheral blood, the disease-linked clones were found at relatively low frequencies and had a CD8+ phenotype.

As for this clonotype: There is no known antigen for this receptor. Base qualities are missing; no much larger clone stands one base away.

Instrument used: Illumina HiSeq 2500. TCR beta libraries were prepared by quantitative 5'-RACE with molecular barcodes. The original methods were these. To identify disease-linked TCR variants, a new computational method was used, one built on a probabilistic model of VDJ rearrangement. TCRdb passed the public sequencing reads through fastp at Q25 and MiXCR, retaining productive beta sequences. CDR3 protein duplicates are merged, each entry listing the most common genes and DNA. TCRdb's processing, not the study's, gives the V and J calls here. This sample comprises 30,000 to 35,000 distinct CDR3 sequences, roughly 29% of them detected only once. Clones ranked in the top ten supply about 48% of the sample. Synovial fluid samples and blood samples obtained from the same ankylosing spondylitis patients were matched. The junction shows trimming of 5 bases on V and 6 bases on J, and the gene matches do not reach 16 bases of it. The CDR3 spans 17 residues, from the cysteine through the phenylalanine. The sequence is cut down to CDR3 DNA, 51 bases in frame from base 1. CDR1 SEHNR and CDR2 FQNEAQ are derived from the germline V gene (reference sequence).

Sequenced sample: synovial fluid, either unsorted or a sorted T cell fraction (not recorded which). This TCR derives from a male donor with ankylosing spondylitis. The sequence is built from TRBV7-9 and TRBJ2-1; 7 bases in the middle match TRBD2. The CDR3: CASSPRGVREQVNEQFF. The base sequence is TGTGCCAGCAGCCCACGAGGGGTGCGGGAGCAGGTCAATGAGCAGTTCTTC.